A single TCR beta chain is shown here with its context. Its specificity is not known. V lost 2 bases to trimming and J lost 3 bases, with 12 bases between them. Germline lookup yields CDR1 SGHKS and CDR2 YYEKEE (reference sequence). The CDR3 loop spans 14 amino acids. This sample is part of a study of T cell responses to AZD1222 COVID-19 vaccine. Study details: Some second doses came at about 4 weeks and others at about 12 weeks; these were pooled.

Repertoires were generated with immunoSEQ multiplex PCR, while TCRdb's copy carries only in-frame clones and drops some. This repertoire shows some 130,000 clones, around four fifths found once; its top ten account for roughly 3.9%. Study-level findings and limits: Reports say nearly half of spike-specific TCRs go after unmutated variant regions. It should be noted that donors were predominantly white British and more often female, and clonal diversity was possibly underestimated.

The V call is TRBV5-5, the J call TRBJ2-7; no clear D. The specimen was peripheral blood, collected on day 0 of AZD1222 vaccination. This TCR was sampled from an adult in good health. The CDR3 sequence is CASSLMPIDYEQYF. Written as DNA, the CDR3 is TGTGCCAGCAGCTTAATGCCGATAGACTACGAGCAGTACTTC. The entire variable domain, with the rest obtained from reference TRBV5-5 and TRBJ2-7, is as follows: DAGVTQSPTHLIKTRGQQVTLRCSPISGHKSVSWYQQVLGQGPQFIFQYYEKEERGRGNFPDRFSARQFPNYSSELNVNALLLGDSALYLCASSLMPIDYEQYFGPGTRLTVT.